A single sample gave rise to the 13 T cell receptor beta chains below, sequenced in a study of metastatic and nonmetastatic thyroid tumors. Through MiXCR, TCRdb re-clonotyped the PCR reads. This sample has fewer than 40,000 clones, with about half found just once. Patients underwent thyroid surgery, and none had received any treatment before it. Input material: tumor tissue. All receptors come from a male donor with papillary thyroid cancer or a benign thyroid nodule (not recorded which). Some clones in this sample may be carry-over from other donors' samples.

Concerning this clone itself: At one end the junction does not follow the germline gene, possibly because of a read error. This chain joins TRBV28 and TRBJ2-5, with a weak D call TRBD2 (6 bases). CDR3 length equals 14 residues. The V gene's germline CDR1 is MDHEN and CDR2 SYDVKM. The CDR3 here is CASSLPGSSETQCF. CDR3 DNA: TGTGCCAGCAGTCTGCCCGGGAGTTCAGAGACCCAGTGCTTC.

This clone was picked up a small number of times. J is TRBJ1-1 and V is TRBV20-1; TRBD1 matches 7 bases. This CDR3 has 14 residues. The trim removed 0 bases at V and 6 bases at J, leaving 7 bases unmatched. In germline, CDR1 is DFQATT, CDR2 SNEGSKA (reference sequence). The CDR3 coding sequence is TGCAGTGCTAGAGATCTAGGGACAGTGGCTGAAGCTTTCTTT. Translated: CSARDLGTVAEAFF.

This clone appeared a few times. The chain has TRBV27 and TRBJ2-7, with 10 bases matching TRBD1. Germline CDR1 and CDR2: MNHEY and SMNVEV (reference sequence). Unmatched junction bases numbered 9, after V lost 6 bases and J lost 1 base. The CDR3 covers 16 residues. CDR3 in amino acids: CASRPDGDRGSYEQYF. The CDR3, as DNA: TGTGCCAGCAGGCCCGACGGGGACAGGGGTTCCTACGAGCAGTACTTC.

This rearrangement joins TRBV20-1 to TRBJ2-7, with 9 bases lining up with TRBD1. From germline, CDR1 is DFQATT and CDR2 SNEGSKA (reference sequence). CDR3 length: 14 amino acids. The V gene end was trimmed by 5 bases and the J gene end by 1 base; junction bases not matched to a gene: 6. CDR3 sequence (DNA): TGCAGTGCTTGGGGACAGGGCGAATCCTACGAGCAGTACTTC. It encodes CSAWGQGESYEQYF.

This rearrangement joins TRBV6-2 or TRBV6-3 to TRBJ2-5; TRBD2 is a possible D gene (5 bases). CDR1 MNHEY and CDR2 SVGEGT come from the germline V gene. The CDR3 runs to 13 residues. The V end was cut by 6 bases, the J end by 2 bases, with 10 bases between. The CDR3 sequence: CASRLGVQETQYF. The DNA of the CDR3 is TGTGCCAGCAGGCTGGGAGTTCAAGAGACCCAGTACTTC.

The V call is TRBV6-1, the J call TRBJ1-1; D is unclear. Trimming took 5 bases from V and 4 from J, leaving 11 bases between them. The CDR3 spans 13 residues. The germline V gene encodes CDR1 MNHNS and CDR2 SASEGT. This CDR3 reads CASSQRDVTEAFF. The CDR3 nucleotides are TGTGCCAGCAGTCAGCGGGATGTCACTGAAGCTTTCTTT.

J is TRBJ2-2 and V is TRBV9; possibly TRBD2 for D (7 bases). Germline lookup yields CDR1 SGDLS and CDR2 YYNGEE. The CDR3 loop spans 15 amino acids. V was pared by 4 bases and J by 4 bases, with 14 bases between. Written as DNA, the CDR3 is TGTGCCAGCAGCCCGGAGGGAGGGGGCACCGGGGAGCTGTTTTTT. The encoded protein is CASSPEGGGTGELFF.

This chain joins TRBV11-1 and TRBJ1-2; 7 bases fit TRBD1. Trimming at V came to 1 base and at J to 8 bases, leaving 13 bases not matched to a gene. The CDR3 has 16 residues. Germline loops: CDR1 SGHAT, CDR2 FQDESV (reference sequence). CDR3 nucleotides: TGTGCCAGCAGCTTAGGACAAGGACAGGACGAGAGAGGCTACACCTTC. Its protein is CASSLGQGQDERGYTF.

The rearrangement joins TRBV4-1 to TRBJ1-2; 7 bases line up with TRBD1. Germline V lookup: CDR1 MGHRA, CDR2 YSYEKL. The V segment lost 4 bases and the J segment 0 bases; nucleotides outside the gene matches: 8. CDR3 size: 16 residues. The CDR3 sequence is CASSLRDSPTNYGYTF. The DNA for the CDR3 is TGCGCCAGCAGCCTCCGGGACAGCCCAACTAACTATGGCTACACCTTC.

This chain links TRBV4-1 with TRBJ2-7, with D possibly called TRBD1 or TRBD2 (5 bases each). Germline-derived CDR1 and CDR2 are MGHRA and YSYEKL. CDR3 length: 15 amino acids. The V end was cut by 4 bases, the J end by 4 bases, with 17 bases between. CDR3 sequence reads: CASSPDRTREYEQYF. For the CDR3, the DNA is TGCGCCAGCAGCCCAGATCGGACCAGGGAGTACGAGCAGTACTTC.

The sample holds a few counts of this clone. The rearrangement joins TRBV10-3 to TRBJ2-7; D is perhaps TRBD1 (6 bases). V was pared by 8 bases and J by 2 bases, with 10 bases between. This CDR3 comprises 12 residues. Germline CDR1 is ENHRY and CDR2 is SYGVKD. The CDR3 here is CAIAGDTYEQYF. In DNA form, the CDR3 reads TGTGCCATCGCAGGGGATACCTACGAGCAGTACTTC.

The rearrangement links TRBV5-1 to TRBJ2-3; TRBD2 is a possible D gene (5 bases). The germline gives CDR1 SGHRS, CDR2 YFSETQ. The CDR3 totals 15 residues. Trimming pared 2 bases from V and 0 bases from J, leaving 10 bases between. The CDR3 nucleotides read TGCGCCAGCAGCTTTCTAGCACCCAGCACAGATACGCAGTATTTT. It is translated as CASSFLAPSTDTQYF.

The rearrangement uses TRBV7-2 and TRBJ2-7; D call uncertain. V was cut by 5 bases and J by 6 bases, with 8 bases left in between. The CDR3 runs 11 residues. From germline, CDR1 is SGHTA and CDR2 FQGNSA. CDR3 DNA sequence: TGTGCCAGCAGCAACATCGGCGAGCAGTACTTC. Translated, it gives CASSNIGEQYF.